The 13 T cell receptor beta chains reported below all come from one sample, sequenced in a study of T cell repertoires in cytomegalovirus infection. TCRdb called the reads again in MiXCR, with one record for every CDR3 protein. Here the sample spans 350,000 to 500,000 distinct CDR3 sequences, about a third being singletons. Sample: PBMCs. The receptors originated from a human donor in good health (CMV status not recorded). Some clones in this sample may be carry-over from other donors' samples.

This clonotype has only a few counts. This chain uses TRBV20-1 with TRBJ1-1; tentative D call: TRBD1 (5 bases). The CDR3 contains 16 residues. The V gene lost 3 bases and the J gene lost 4 bases, with 21 bases spanning the gap. The germline CDR1 and CDR2 sequences are DFQATT and SNEGSKA (reference sequence). The CDR3 sequence: CSASAGRSRDATEAFF. The DNA of the CDR3 is TGCAGTGCTAGCGCCGGGAGGAGCAGGGACGCCACTGAAGCTTTCTTT.

This chain links TRBV19 with TRBJ1-2; D not certain. Germline loops: CDR1 LNHDA, CDR2 SQIVND (reference sequence). Trimming removed 4 bases from V and 0 bases from J, with 9 bases in between. This CDR3 is built from 14 residues. The CDR3 sequence is CASSTVAANYGYTF. In DNA, the CDR3 is TGTGCCAGTAGTACAGTCGCCGCTAACTATGGCTACACCTTC.

This clonotype occurred many times. An end of the junction differs from the germline gene, which may be a read error. The chain employs TRBV7-2 and TRBJ1-1, with TRBD1 as a possible D gene (5 bases). There are 15 residues in the CDR3. Per germline, CDR1 SGHTA and CDR2 FQGNSA. The CDR3 nucleotides are TGTGCCAGCACCTTATTGAGCTGGGGGAGGACTGAAGCTTTCTTT. Its translation: CASTLLSWGRTEAFF.

This clonotype was observed a few times. This chain uses TRBV20-1 with TRBJ1-3; tentative D call: TRBD1 (5 bases). Germline V gene data show CDR1 as DFQATT and CDR2 as SNEGSKA (reference sequence). Trimming cost V 0 bases and J 4 bases, with 10 bases left between them. This CDR3 has 14 amino acids. Written as DNA, the CDR3 is TGCAGTGCTAGAGATGGGGCAGGAGGAAACACCATATATTTT. Encoded protein: CSARDGAGGNTIYF.

This clonotype was detected only a few times. CDR3: CSARLAGANTGELFF. The DNA for the CDR3 is TGCAGTGCTAGACTAGCGGGGGCCAACACCGGGGAGCTGTTTTTT. V gene TRBV20-1 combines with J gene TRBJ2-2; 10 bases agree with TRBD2. The length of the CDR3 is 15 residues. Germline CDR1 and CDR2: DFQATT and SNEGSKA (reference sequence). J lost 2 bases, V lost 2 bases, and 2 bases had no gene match.

This clonotype was seen more than once but under ten times. V and J are TRBV7-2 and TRBJ1-1, with D possibly TRBD1 on 5 matching bases. The CDR3 spans 19 residues. Trimming stripped 5 bases from V and 0 bases from J, with 25 bases between. From germline, CDR1 is SGHTA and CDR2 FQGNSA. CDR3 in DNA: TGTGCCAGCAGCCGTAGCAGGGTGAGATTAGTCTCGATGAACACTGAAGCTTTCTTT. The encoded protein is CASSRSRVRLVSMNTEAFF.

This clonotype was counted a few times. The chain joins TRBV7-8 to TRBJ1-5; 8 bases are shared with TRBD1. This CDR3 has 20 residues. The germline CDR1 and CDR2 sequences are SGHVS and FQNEAQ. The junction had 13 bases not matched to a gene; V was cut back by 0 bases and J by 0 bases. DNA for the CDR3: TGTGCCAGCAGCTTAGCGGGACAGGCGACATATTACGATAGCAATCAGCCCCAGCATTTT. Protein: CASSLAGQATYYDSNQPQHF.

The rearrangement uses TRBV6-2 or TRBV6-3 and TRBJ1-5; no definite D call. The V end lost 6 bases, the J end lost 3 bases, and 12 bases lay between the germline ends. CDR3 length: 14 amino acids. In germline, CDR1 is MNHEY, CDR2 SVGEGT. In DNA form, the CDR3 reads TGTGCCAGCAGACCACGGACGGCCAATCAGCCCCAGCATTTT. It specifies CASRPRTANQPQHF.

Concerning this clonotype itself: Likely a read error: the CDR3 ends without its conserved phenylalanine or tryptophan. The CDR3 loop is CASSRAEDEQFC. The DNA of the CDR3 is TGTGCCAGCAGCCGGGCGGAGGATGAGCAGTTCTGC. The chain couples TRBV4-2 to TRBJ2-1, with TRBD2 as a possible D gene (5 bases). CDR1 is LGHNA, CDR2 YNFKEQ, per germline. Trimming took off 4 bases at V and 8 bases at J, with 9 bases between the two ends. The CDR3 covers 12 residues.

At least ten counts were recorded for this clonotype. This sequence joins TRBV7-2 and TRBJ2-2, with D possibly being TRBD2 (7 bases). The CDR3 has 16 residues. Germline CDR1 and CDR2: SGHTA and FQGNSA. The V gene lost 3 bases and the J gene lost 2 bases, with 13 bases spanning the gap. The CDR3: CASSFGAGANTGELFF. Here the CDR3 DNA reads TGTGCCAGCAGCTTCGGGGCGGGGGCTAACACCGGGGAGCTGTTTTTT.

This chain uses TRBV28 with TRBJ2-4; D call uncertain. The CDR3 has 13 amino acids. V was cut by 6 bases and J by 5 bases, with 11 bases left in between. Germline values: CDR1 MDHEN, CDR2 SYDVKM. In DNA form, the CDR3 reads TGTGCCAGCAGCCTCCCCGCCGAAAACATTCAGTACTTC. This codes for CASSLPAENIQYF. The full variable domain, with the rest looked up from reference TRBV28 and TRBJ2-4, is DVKVTQSSRYLVKRTGEKVFLECVQDMDHENMFWYRQDPGLGLRLIYFSYDVKMKEKGDIPEGYSVSREKKERFSLILESASTNQTSMYLCASSLPAENIQYFGAGTRLSVL.

This clonotype showed up just a few times. The J gene is TRBJ2-3, the V gene TRBV7-2; the D gene is possibly TRBD2 (7 bases). The CDR3 covers 16 residues. Germline V CDR1 and CDR2: SGHTA, FQGNSA. Trimming took off 1 base at V and 2 bases at J, with 13 bases between the two ends. CDR3 in DNA: TGTGCCAGCAGCTTAGTCGCGGGGGCCTTCACAGATACGCAGTATTTT. Translating it yields CASSLVAGAFTDTQYF.

This clonotype has a count of ten or more. The rearrangement links TRBV6-5 to TRBJ1-3; unclear D gene. The ends were cut back, 5 bases at V and 4 bases at J, with 9 bases in the middle. The CDR3 runs 13 residues. The germline V gene encodes CDR1 MNHEY and CDR2 SVGAGI. The CDR3 loop reads CASSLLEGNTIYF. DNA of the CDR3: TGTGCCAGCAGTCTACTGGAGGGAAACACCATATATTTT.